The clone carrying this TCR beta chain was counted a few times. These data originate in a study of blood T cells in healthy people across ages. Whole-study context: In model experiments, template switching was able to capture about one barcoded beta molecule for every two T cells that were present.

The V and J ends lost 6 bases and 3 bases, in that order; junction bases with no gene match: 11. The V gene's germline CDR1 is DFQATT and CDR2 SNEGSKA (reference sequence). The CDR3 extends over 17 amino acids. Together with a sample-barcoded 5' primer, a J-beta primer mix was included in a second PCR lasting roughly 6 to 12 cycles. TCRdb reprocessed the 5' RACE reads via MiXCR and lists one record per CDR3 protein. Of about 1.7 million distinct CDR3 sequences in the sample, roughly 28% were seen once. Sequenced: blood. The gene calls are TRBV20-1 and TRBJ2-7, with 16 positions matching TRBD2. The receptor's source is a woman younger than 45 in good health. Here the CDR3 reads CSANPGLAGGFSYEQYF. CDR3 in DNA: TGCAGTGCCAATCCGGGACTAGCGGGAGGGTTTAGCTACGAGCAGTACTTC.